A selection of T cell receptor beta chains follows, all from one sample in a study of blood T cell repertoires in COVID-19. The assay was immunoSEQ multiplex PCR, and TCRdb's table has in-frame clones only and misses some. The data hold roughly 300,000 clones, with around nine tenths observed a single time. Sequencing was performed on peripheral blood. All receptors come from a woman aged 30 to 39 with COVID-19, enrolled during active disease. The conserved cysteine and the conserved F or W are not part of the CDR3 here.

CDR3aa: ASSPGQGVNTEAF; v_gene: TRBV18; j_gene: TRBJ1-1
CDR3aa: SATGEFDAF; v_gene: TRBV20-1; j_gene: TRBJ1-1
CDR3aa: ASSFGRDAGEPYNEQF; v_gene: TRBV5-5; j_gene: TRBJ2-1
CDR3aa: ASSRTAPATGLRQPQH; v_gene: TRBV2; j_gene: TRBJ1-5
CDR3aa: ASSLGGYEKLF; v_gene: TRBV7-9; j_gene: TRBJ1-4
CDR3aa: ASSPGTGDGDTQY; v_gene: TRBV11-2; j_gene: TRBJ2-3
CDR3aa: ASSPRRTGRSLMAEAF; v_gene: TRBV5-8; j_gene: TRBJ1-1
CDR3aa: ASTGGETQY; v_gene: TRBV19; j_gene: TRBJ2-5
CDR3aa: ASSYSRVNTEAF; v_gene: TRBV6-5; j_gene: TRBJ1-1
CDR3aa: ATGTFNSPLH; v_gene: TRBV5-6; j_gene: TRBJ1-6
CDR3aa: ASSAHRGGNEKLF; v_gene: TRBV25-1; j_gene: TRBJ1-4
CDR3aa: ASSPKGQADTQY; v_gene: TRBV4-2; j_gene: TRBJ2-3
CDR3aa: ASSERLAGTTSTDTQY; v_gene: TRBV6-1; j_gene: TRBJ2-3
CDR3aa: ASSSTTAIDTEAF; v_gene: TRBV7-8; j_gene: TRBJ1-1
CDR3aa: ASSSYGLNEKLF; v_gene: TRBV14; j_gene: TRBJ1-4
CDR3aa: ASSIWGRGSNQPQH; v_gene: TRBV19; j_gene: TRBJ1-5
CDR3aa: ASSRQGQNTQY; v_gene: TRBV5-5; j_gene: TRBJ2-3
CDR3aa: ASRTAGVFEAF; v_gene: TRBV2; j_gene: TRBJ1-1